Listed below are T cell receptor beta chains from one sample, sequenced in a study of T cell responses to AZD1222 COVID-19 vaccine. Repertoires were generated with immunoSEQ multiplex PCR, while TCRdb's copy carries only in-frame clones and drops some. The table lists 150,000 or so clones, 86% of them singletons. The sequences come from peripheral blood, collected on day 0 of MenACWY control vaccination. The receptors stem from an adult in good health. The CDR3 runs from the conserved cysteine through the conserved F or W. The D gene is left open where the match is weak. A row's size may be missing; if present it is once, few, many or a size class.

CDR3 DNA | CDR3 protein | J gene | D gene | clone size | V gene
TGTGCCAGTAGCATTATGGGGACACGGAACACTGAAGCTTTCTTT | CASSIMGTRNTEAFF | TRBJ1-1 | NA | NA | TRBV19
TGTGCCAGTAGTATAGGGCACATGGCTCTGGGCTACAATGAGCAGTTCTTC | CASSIGHMALGYNEQFF | TRBJ2-1 | NA | NA | TRBV19
TGTGCCACCAGTGACCTCGACTCTGCCTCCTACAATGAGCAGTTCTTC | CATSDLDSASYNEQFF | TRBJ2-1 | NA | NA | TRBV24-1
TGTGCCAGCCGCCGGGACAGCAACTATGGCTACACCTTC | CASRRDSNYGYTF | TRBJ1-2 | TRBD1 | few | TRBV2
TGCGCCAGCAGCCCCTCACGGGGGAAGGGGAACACTGAAGCTTTCTTT | CASSPSRGKGNTEAFF | TRBJ1-1 | NA | NA | TRBV4-3
TGTGCCAGCAGTGAGGGAGATCTGAGTCAGTACTTC | CASSEGDLSQYF | TRBJ2-7 | NA | once | TRBV6-1
TGTGCCACCAGTGATTCCCGCTCGACGTACGAAAAACTGTTTTTT | CATSDSRSTYEKLFF | TRBJ1-4 | NA | NA | TRBV24-1
TGTGCCATCAGCCCTACAGGGACGGAGGGCTACACCTTC | CAISPTGTEGYTF | TRBJ1-2 | NA | once | TRBV10-3
TGTGCCAGCAGCTTCCCCTGGGTGTCGGATAACTATGGCTACACCTTC | CASSFPWVSDNYGYTF | TRBJ1-2 | NA | NA | TRBV5-4
TGTGCCATCAGTGAGGGAGGGCCGAGGCAGCCCCAGCATTTT | CAISEGGPRQPQHF | TRBJ1-5 | NA | NA | TRBV10-3
TGTGCCTGCCGATCGGAAGGGGGGCTCGAGGCCATCTTC | CACRSEGGLEAIF | TRBJ1-2 | NA | once | TRBV3-1/TRBV3-2
TGTGCCAGCCGAGCGGGGTCGGACCCAGATACGCAGTATTTT | CASRAGSDPDTQYF | TRBJ2-3 | TRBD2 | NA | TRBV6-5
TGTGCCAGCAGCCACGTACTGGGGCAGGGCGAGGAAAAACTGTTTTTT | CASSHVLGQGEEKLFF | TRBJ1-4 | NA | NA | TRBV4-2
TGTGCCAGCAGCTTAGCCGTCCTCGTGGGCTATGGCTACACCTTC | CASSLAVLVGYGYTF | TRBJ1-2 | NA | NA | TRBV7-2
TGCGCCAGCAGCCAGATGACAGGGTCGAACACTGAAGCTTTCTTT | CASSQMTGSNTEAFF | TRBJ1-1 | TRBD1 | NA | TRBV5-1
TGTGCCAGCAGTTTATTGTCTAGCGGGAGTTCGGCGAGGACCGGGGAGCTGTTTTTT | CASSLLSSGSSARTGELFF | TRBJ2-2 | TRBD2 | once | TRBV28
TGTGCCAGTAGTATAGGGGGCGCTGGCCTGCTCGGCTATGGCTACACCTTC | CASSIGGAGLLGYGYTF | TRBJ1-2 | NA | NA | TRBV19
TGTGCCAGTAGTATACTGTCGGGGGGTGGAGAGGCTTTCTTT | CASSILSGGGEAFF | TRBJ1-1 | NA | NA | TRBV19
TGTGCCACCAACCGGGGGGAAGATACGCAGTATTTT | CATNRGEDTQYF | TRBJ2-3 | TRBD2 | NA | TRBV19
TGTGCCAGCAGTCCGGCTTGGGACCCGAACACTGAAGCTTTCTTT | CASSPAWDPNTEAFF | TRBJ1-1 | NA | NA | TRBV6-4
TGTGCCAGCAGTTTATCTCGGGAGCTGTTTTTT | CASSLSRELFF | TRBJ2-2 | NA | NA | TRBV28
TGTGCCAGCAGCTTGGGGTCTAGCGGGAGTCGCATTCAGTACTTC | CASSLGSSGSRIQYF | TRBJ2-4 | TRBD2 | NA | TRBV7-2
TGTGCCAGTAGTAGGACAGGTATGGACACTGAAGCTTTCTTT | CASSRTGMDTEAFF | TRBJ1-1 | TRBD1 | NA | TRBV19
TGTGCCAGCAGGTCCGGTCTTAATTCACCCCTCCACTTT | CASRSGLNSPLHF | TRBJ1-6 | NA | NA | TRBV27
TGTGCCAGCAGCTGGCTCGGGACAGTAGAAGAGACCCAGTACTTC | CASSWLGTVEETQYF | TRBJ2-5 | TRBD1 | NA | TRBV7-9
TGCGCCAGCGCCGGCGGACGCAATTCCCTAGCCAAAAACATTCAGTACTTC | CASAGGRNSLAKNIQYF | TRBJ2-4 | NA | NA | TRBV10-2
TGCGCCAGCAGCCTCGAACCGGTTGAGACCCAGTACTTC | CASSLEPVETQYF | TRBJ2-5 | NA | NA | TRBV5-1
TGTGCCAGTAGTATAAGAGGACAGGGCCAAGGAAACACCATATATTTT | CASSIRGQGQGNTIYF | TRBJ1-3 | TRBD1 | few | TRBV19
TGTGCCAGCAGCTGGGGAGGGTCCAGCAATCAGCCCCAGCATTTT | CASSWGGSSNQPQHF | TRBJ1-5 | NA | NA | TRBV6-5
TGTGCCAGCAGCCCGGACTCCCAATGGGCGTACGAGCAGTACTTC | CASSPDSQWAYEQYF | TRBJ2-7 | NA | NA | TRBV11-3
TGTGCCAGTAGACGAGACCGGGACAGGGTTCAGCCCCAGCATTTT | CASRRDRDRVQPQHF | TRBJ1-5 | TRBD1 | few | TRBV19
TGTGCCAGCAGCCAAGCACCATGGGAGACTAGCGGGGGATTAGATACGCAGTATTTT | CASSQAPWETSGGLDTQYF | TRBJ2-3 | TRBD2 | NA | TRBV3-1/TRBV3-2
TGTGCCAGTAGTATACAGGGGGGTGGTGAGCAGTTCTTC | CASSIQGGGEQFF | TRBJ2-1 | NA | NA | TRBV19
TGTGCCAGCAGTTTATTAGATAATAATTCACCCCTCCACTTT | CASSLLDNNSPLHF | TRBJ1-6 | NA | NA | TRBV28
TGTGCCAGCAGCCAGACAGGGGGTAGTAACTATGGCTACACCTTC | CASSQTGGSNYGYTF | TRBJ1-2 | TRBD1 | NA | TRBV7-2
TGTGCCAGCAGCGTAGCAACAGGGGGCCTCACTGGAAACACCATATATTTT | CASSVATGGLTGNTIYF | TRBJ1-3 | TRBD1 | once | TRBV9
TGTGCCAGCACAAAGGACAGGGACACTGAAGCTTTCTTT | CASTKDRDTEAFF | TRBJ1-1 | TRBD1 | NA | TRBV2
TGTGCCAGCAGTGAACAAGGGGGTAGCAATCAGCCCCAGCATTTT | CASSEQGGSNQPQHF | TRBJ1-5 | NA | NA | TRBV6-1
TGTGCCACCAGCAGAGACTTAGCGGGAGGATGGGTTGAGCAGTTCTTC | CATSRDLAGGWVEQFF | TRBJ2-1 | TRBD2 | once | TRBV15
TGCGCCAGCAGCCAAGTTCCAGGGTTGAACACTGAAGCTTTCTTT | CASSQVPGLNTEAFF | TRBJ1-1 | NA | NA | TRBV4-3
TGTGCCAGTAGTAAACTAGCGCAAGAGACCCAGTACTTC | CASSKLAQETQYF | TRBJ2-5 | TRBD2 | NA | TRBV19
TGTGCCAGCAGGGCCACCGGGACAGCTTACAAAAACATTCAGTACTTC | CASRATGTAYKNIQYF | TRBJ2-4 | TRBD1 | NA | TRBV6-6
TGTGCCAGCAGGGAGACATACCGAAACTATGGCTACACCTTC | CASRETYRNYGYTF | TRBJ1-2 | NA | few | TRBV6-5
TGTGCCAGCAGCCAGCCAGCAGCGACCGCCACAGATACGCAGTATTTT | CASSQPAATATDTQYF | TRBJ2-3 | NA | NA | TRBV7-9
TGCGCCAGCAGCCGCCGGGCCGTTGATCGAGCTTTCTTT | CASSRRAVDRAFF | TRBJ1-1 | NA | NA | TRBV4-3
TGCGCCAGCAGTGGGACTAGCGGGGGGACCTACGAGCAGTACTTC | CASSGTSGGTYEQYF | TRBJ2-7 | TRBD2 | NA | TRBV5-1
TGTGCCTGGAGTAGGGGATTCAATCAGCCCCAGCATTTT | CAWSRGFNQPQHF | TRBJ1-5 | NA | NA | TRBV30
TGTGCCAGCTCCCAATCCGGGATCTCTGGAAACACCATATATTTT | CASSQSGISGNTIYF | TRBJ1-3 | NA | NA | TRBV18